The rows below give T cell receptor beta chains drawn from one sample of a study of beta chain features in type 1 diabetes. Libraries were prepared by immunoSEQ multiplex PCR; TCRdb keeps only in-frame clonotypes and omits some of them. The table lists 500,000 to 700,000 clones, about a sixth of them singletons. Sequenced sample: naive CD4+ T cells from blood. The source of these receptors is a young man in good health. CDR3s include the opening cysteine and the closing phenylalanine or tryptophan. Fields, in order: V gene, J gene, clone size, D gene, CDR3 protein, CDR3 DNA. The D gene is left open where the match is weak. Some rows mark clone size as missing; the rest say once, few, many or name a class of expanded clone.

TRBV2	TRBJ1-6	few	-	CASSGLINSPLHF	TGTGCCAGCAGCGGACTGATTAATTCACCCCTCCACTTT
TRBV6-5	TRBJ1-2	-	-	CASTGDAYGYTF	TGTGCCAGCACTGGCGATGCCTATGGCTACACCTTC
TRBV25-1	TRBJ1-2	-	-	CASSTGRGEGYTF	TGTGCCAGCAGCACAGGGCGCGGGGAGGGCTACACCTTC
TRBV23-1	TRBJ1-5	few	-	CASSSRDKPVGNQPQHF	TGCGCCAGCAGTTCCCGGGACAAACCAGTAGGGAATCAGCCCCAGCATTTT
TRBV18	TRBJ2-7	-	TRBD2	CASSPWLAGGPSYEQYF	TGTGCCAGCTCACCATGGCTAGCGGGAGGGCCGTCCTACGAGCAGTACTTC
TRBV29-1	TRBJ2-7	-	-	CSGSVGFDYEQYF	TGCAGCGGGTCGGTCGGGTTTGACTACGAGCAGTACTTC
TRBV9	TRBJ2-3	-	TRBD2	CASSPRASGGADTQYF	TGTGCCAGCAGCCCGAGGGCTAGCGGGGGGGCAGATACGCAGTATTTT
TRBV5-4	TRBJ1-1	-	-	CASSRGGTEAFF	TGTGCCAGCAGCAGAGGGGGAACTGAAGCTTTCTTT
TRBV15	TRBJ2-7	-	-	CATSRDSQAYEQYF	TGTGCCACCAGCAGAGACAGCCAGGCCTACGAGCAGTACTTC
TRBV7-8	TRBJ2-5	-	-	CASLLRGRNQETQYF	TGTGCCAGCCTCCTCCGGGGCAGGAACCAAGAGACCCAGTACTTC
TRBV9	TRBJ2-3	few	TRBD1	CASSPGDRGRADTQYF	TGTGCCAGCAGCCCCGGGGACAGGGGGCGAGCAGATACGCAGTATTTT
TRBV28	TRBJ1-1	-	-	CASSRRREAFF	TGTGCCAGCAGTAGGCGGCGGGAAGCTTTCTTT
TRBV6-6	TRBJ2-7	-	-	CASSPRIGRYEQYF	TGTGCCAGCAGTCCACGGATAGGGCGCTACGAGCAGTACTTC
TRBV9	TRBJ2-7	few	-	CASSVQAGTYEQYF	TGTGCCAGCAGCGTGCAGGCGGGGACCTACGAGCAGTACTTC
TRBV28	TRBJ2-7	once	TRBD2	CASTGTSGSGPYEQYF	TGTGCCAGCACCGGGACTAGCGGGAGTGGCCCCTACGAGCAGTACTTC
TRBV10-3	TRBJ2-1	few	-	CATAAREPHEQFF	TGTGCCACGGCCGCTCGGGAGCCCCATGAGCAGTTCTTC
TRBV19	TRBJ1-2	few	-	CASSIQQNYGYTF	TGTGCCAGTAGTATCCAACAGAACTATGGCTACACCTTC
TRBV18	TRBJ2-1	few	-	CASSPLGNEQFF	TGTGCCAGCTCACCATTGGGCAATGAGCAGTTCTTC
TRBV19	TRBJ2-1	few	TRBD2	CASSAVERGYNEQFF	TGTGCCAGTAGTGCGGTCGAGCGGGGTTACAATGAGCAGTTCTTC
TRBV5-4	TRBJ1-2	-	-	CASSILGQGPGKGYTF	TGTGCCAGCAGCATCCTGGGCCAGGGGCCGGGGAAGGGCTACACCTTC
TRBV7-2	TRBJ2-5	-	-	CASSTRREETQYF	TGTGCCAGCTCCACTAGGCGCGAGGAGACCCAGTACTTC
TRBV29-1	TRBJ2-3	-	-	CSVGGRLTDTQYF	TGCAGCGTTGGTGGCAGACTTACAGATACGCAGTATTTT
TRBV18	TRBJ2-2	few	-	CASSPQSLPNTGELFF	TGTGCCAGCTCACCGCAGAGTTTACCTAACACCGGGGAGCTGTTTTTT
TRBV5-4	TRBJ2-3	-	-	CASSFTDTQYF	TGTGCCAGCAGCTTCACAGATACGCAGTATTTT
TRBV4-3	TRBJ2-6	-	-	CASSQDTGRTYSGANVLTF	TGCGCCAGCAGCCAAGATACGGGCAGGACCTACTCTGGGGCCAACGTCCTGACTTTC
TRBV29-1	TRBJ2-7	-	-	CSVESGQSYEQYF	TGCAGCGTTGAGTCCGGCCAGTCCTACGAGCAGTACTTC
TRBV5-1	TRBJ2-3	-	-	CASSPGTNTDTQYF	TGCGCCAGCAGCCCGGGGACAAACACAGATACGCAGTATTTT
TRBV4-1	TRBJ1-5	-	-	CASSRLEGFGQPQHF	TGCGCCAGCAGCCGGCTGGAGGGATTCGGTCAGCCCCAGCATTTT
TRBV7-2	TRBJ2-7	-	-	CASSLVSATRGGRGEQYF	TGTGCCAGCAGCTTAGTTTCGGCAACTAGAGGAGGACGGGGCGAGCAGTACTTC
TRBV5-4	TRBJ2-7	few	TRBD2	CASSLEAGGYEQYF	TGTGCCAGCAGCTTAGAAGCGGGAGGCTACGAGCAGTACTTC
TRBV7-9	TRBJ2-3	few	TRBD1	CASSPQGAGVDTQYF	TGTGCCAGCAGCCCGCAGGGGGCTGGGGTGGATACGCAGTATTTT
TRBV14	TRBJ2-1	-	-	CASSQGRAVSYNEQFF	TGTGCCAGCAGCCAAGGACGGGCAGTCTCCTACAATGAGCAGTTCTTC
TRBV7-9	TRBJ1-5	few	-	CASSLDPPSQPQHF	TGTGCCAGCAGCTTAGATCCCCCCAGTCAGCCCCAGCATTTT